These 29 T cell receptor beta chains were sequenced from one sample in a study of blood T cell repertoires in COVID-19 (dated by TCRdb to 2018 to 2020). Library prep was done by the immunoSEQ multiplex PCR assay. In its TCRdb copy, this immuneACCESS table keeps in-frame sequences only and misses some clones. Where compared with another copy, unresolved V genes explain less than half of these, and the others have no known cause. The sample has roughly 250,000 clones on record, 87% of them singletons. Roughly 6% of the sample is taken by the ten largest. The sample consisted of PBMCs or T cells enriched from blood (not recorded which). These TCRs come from a woman younger than 45 with acute COVID-19.

This clone was seen only a few times. The chain uses TRBV28 and TRBJ2-7; 10 nucleotides align to TRBD1. This CDR3 is 15 amino acids long. The germline V gene encodes CDR1 MDHEN and CDR2 SYDVKM. The V and J ends lost 4 bases and 3 bases, in that order; junction bases with no gene match: 6. In DNA, the CDR3 is TGTGCCAGCAGTTCAACGGACAGGGGGGACTACGAGCAGTACTTC. Protein sequence: CASSSTDRGDYEQYF.

This clone has a handful of counts. This sample also contains other DNA sequences that code for the same CDR3. V usage is TRBV18 and J usage is TRBJ1-5; 7 nucleotides align to TRBD1. The CDR3 is 14 residues long. V was pared by 3 bases and J by 2 bases, with 1 base of the junction left unmatched. Germline loops: CDR1 KGHSH, CDR2 LQKENI. The CDR3 loop is CASSPQGGNQPQHF. For the CDR3, the DNA is TGTGCCAGCTCACCGCAGGGGGGCAATCAGCCCCAGCATTTT. The variable domain in full, completed from reference TRBV18 and TRBJ1-5, reads NAGVMQNPRHLVRRRGQEARLRCSPMKGHSHVYWYRQLPEEGLKFMVYLQKENIIDESGMPKERFSAEFPKEGPSILRIQQVVRGDSAAYFCASSPQGGNQPQHFGDGTRLSIL.

The chain uses TRBV28 and TRBJ2-3, with 10 bases aligning to TRBD2. Germline values: CDR1 MDHEN, CDR2 SYDVKM. The CDR3 has 16 amino acids. Trimming removed 1 base from V and 6 bases from J; junction bases left unmatched: 7. The CDR3 here is CASSLFGSGGRDTQYF. The CDR3 nucleotides read TGTGCCAGCAGTTTATTTGGTAGCGGGGGGCGGGATACGCAGTATTTT.

The CDR3 sequence is CASRKPMEGSNEQFF. The CDR3 DNA is TGTGCCAGCAGGAAACCCATGGAGGGTTCTAATGAGCAGTTCTTC. The rearrangement links TRBV7-9 to TRBJ2-1; possibly TRBD2 for D (6 bases). V was clipped by 6 bases and J by 7 bases, with 19 bases between them. Germline V gene lookup returns CDR1 SEHNR and CDR2 FQNEAQ (reference sequence). This CDR3 has 15 residues.

The CDR3 bases are TGTGCCAGCAGCGTAGGTCTAACGCTGTCTGGAAACACCATATATTTT. Protein: CASSVGLTLSGNTIYF. V gene TRBV9 combines with J gene TRBJ1-3; unclear D gene. Trimming left V 0 bases short and J 1 base short, with 11 bases between. The CDR3 covers 16 residues. Germline V gene data show CDR1 as SGDLS and CDR2 as YYNGEE.

The genes are TRBV28 and TRBJ1-2, with 7 nucleotides matching TRBD1. Germline values: CDR1 MDHEN, CDR2 SYDVKM. The CDR3 is 13 amino acids. With 4 bases clipped from V and 7 bases from J, the junction kept 6 bases outside the gene matches. CDR3 coding DNA: TGTGCCAGCAGTTACAGGGGCGAGGGTGGCTACACCTTC. Translating gives CASSYRGEGGYTF.

Only one count was recorded for this clone. The chain joins TRBV11-2 to TRBJ1-3, with TRBD1 identical over 7 bases. Germline V gene lookup returns CDR1 SGHAT and CDR2 FQNNGV. Trimming cost V 1 base and J 0 bases; bases outside gene matches: 12. The CDR3 is 19 amino acids. DNA of the CDR3: TGTGCCAGCAGCTTAGGAGGGATGACAGGGACCGGCTCTGGAAACACCATATATTTT. Translation: CASSLGGMTGTGSGNTIYF.

The V gene is TRBV28, the J gene TRBJ1-1; the D is unclear. V was trimmed by 2 bases and J by 0 bases, leaving 13 bases between them. This CDR3 comprises 16 residues. Germline values: CDR1 MDHEN, CDR2 SYDVKM. The CDR3 DNA reads as TGTGCCAGCAGTTTAACAGACATGCTCATGAACACTGAAGCTTTCTTT. This gives the protein CASSLTDMLMNTEAFF.

This chain joins TRBV12-2 and TRBJ1-1. TRBV12-2 is reported as a pseudogene. This CDR3 spans 13 amino acids. The CDR3 sequence is CASRPLVNTEAFF. CDR3 bases: TGTGCAAGTCGCCCCCTCGTGAACACTGAAGCTTTCTTT.

The chain joins TRBV2 to TRBJ2-5; the match to TRBD1 covers 10 bases. The CDR3 has 16 residues. V trimming: 5 bases; J trimming: 5 bases; junction bases outside the gene matches: 11. From germline, CDR1 is SNHLY and CDR2 FYNNEI. Here the CDR3 DNA reads TGTGCCAGCAGTCCTCGCGCGGCGGGACAGGGGGAGACCCAGTACTTC. It encodes CASSPRAAGQGETQYF.

The J gene is TRBJ1-1, the V gene TRBV19; 8 bases match TRBD1. Per the germline V gene, CDR1 is LNHDA and CDR2 is SQIVND (reference sequence). The ends lost 2 bases at V and 3 bases at J; junction bases unmatched: 11. CDR3 length: 17 residues. CDR3 residues: CASSILDRGAVDTEAFF. The CDR3 DNA reads as TGTGCCAGTAGTATACTTGACAGGGGAGCCGTGGACACTGAAGCTTTCTTT.

CDR3 residues: CASSRGQGAEEQYF. The CDR3 DNA is TGTGCCAGTAGTAGGGGACAGGGGGCAGAGGAGCAGTACTTC. This chain uses TRBV19 with TRBJ2-7; 12 bases align to TRBD1. The CDR3 is 14 amino acids. Trimming removed 4 bases from V and 7 bases from J; junction bases left unmatched: 5. CDR1 is LNHDA, CDR2 SQIVND, per germline (reference sequence). Combining the CDR3 with reference TRBV19 and TRBJ2-7 gives the whole variable domain DGGITQSPKYLFRKEGQNVTLSCEQNLNHDAMYWYRQDPGQGLRLIYYSQIVNDFQKGDIAEGYSVSREKKESFPLTVTSAQKNPTAFYLCASSRGQGAEEQYFGPGTRLTVT.

The V call is TRBV6-5, the J call TRBJ1-3; D gene ambiguous. Trimming removed 6 bases from V and 4 bases from J, with 10 bases in between. Germline V gene sequence: CDR1 MNHEY, CDR2 SVGAGI. This CDR3 is built from 13 residues. CDR3 protein: CASSPGWGNTIYF. The CDR3 DNA sequence: TGTGCCAGCAGCCCAGGCTGGGGAAACACCATATATTTT.

The sample holds many counts of this clone. The rearrangement uses TRBV3-1 (or the pseudogene TRBV3-2) and TRBJ1-1; 7 nucleotides line up with TRBD1. V trimming: 5 bases; J trimming: 6 bases; junction bases outside the gene matches: 6. This CDR3 has 13 amino acids. The V gene's germline CDR1 is LGHDT and CDR2 YNNKEL (reference sequence). The CDR3 reads CASSNRGLAEAFF. Here the CDR3 DNA reads TGTGCCAGCAGCAACAGGGGTTTGGCTGAAGCTTTCTTT.

The J gene is TRBJ2-3, the V gene TRBV27; 10 bases line up with TRBD2. Germline V gives CDR1 MNHEY, CDR2 SMNVEV (reference sequence). CDR3 length: 16 amino acids. The ends lost 7 bases at V and 3 bases at J; junction bases unmatched: 10. CDR3 protein: CASNLRASGRTDTQYF. CDR3 DNA sequence: TGTGCCAGCAACCTACGGGCTAGCGGGAGAACAGATACGCAGTATTTT.

V and J are TRBV10-3 and TRBJ2-1; the match to TRBD1 covers 9 bases. The germline CDR1 and CDR2 sequences are ENHRY and SYGVKD. J gave up 1 base and V 3 bases, and 16 bases lay outside the gene matches. The CDR3 totals 20 residues. In DNA, the CDR3 is TGTGCCATCAGTGACCTCAACCGGGACAGGGAATGGGTTTCCTACAATGAGCAGTTCTTC. This gives the protein CAISDLNRDREWVSYNEQFF.

This clone was seen more than once but under ten times. The rearrangement links TRBV4-1 to TRBJ2-2; D not resolved. Between the trimmed V and J ends, which lost 1 base and 5 bases, there was a span of 8 bases. The CDR3 totals 14 residues. The V gene's germline CDR1 is MGHRA and CDR2 YSYEKL. The CDR3 DNA reads TGCGCCAGCAGCCAAGCCTACTCTACCGGGGAGCTGTTTTTT. Translating it yields CASSQAYSTGELFF.

The table lists this clone with a count of one. The rearrangement joins TRBV7-3 to TRBJ2-1; tentatively, D is TRBD1 (5 bases). V was trimmed by 5 bases and J by 0 bases, leaving 11 bases between them. From germline, CDR1 is SGHTA and CDR2 FQGTGA. This CDR3 contains 15 residues. In DNA form, the CDR3 reads TGTGCCAGCAGCCCGAGTCAGGGCTCCTACAATGAGCAGTTCTTC. It yields the protein CASSPSQGSYNEQFF.

This clone was counted between two and nine times. V is TRBV7-8 and J is TRBJ1-5; no clear D gene. The germline V and J ends were trimmed by 2 bases and 3 bases, with 5 bases remaining between them. The CDR3 has 13 residues. Germline V gives CDR1 SGHVS, CDR2 FQNEAQ. DNA for the CDR3: TGTGCCAGCAGCTTACGGTCCAATCAGCCCCAGCATTTT. This codes for CASSLRSNQPQHF.

The V and J genes are TRBV7-8 and TRBJ1-2, with D unresolved. The CDR3 spans 15 residues. Germline loops: CDR1 SGHVS, CDR2 FQNEAQ. V gave up 6 bases and J gave up 7 bases, with 21 bases separating them. The CDR3 coding sequence is TGTGCCAGCAGTGAGCCCGCCGGAGCACTTCGTGGCTACACCTTC. Amino acid sequence: CASSEPAGALRGYTF.

This chain connects TRBV25-1 to TRBJ2-7, with a possible D match to TRBD2 (5 bases). CDR3 length: 15 residues. V lost 3 bases and J 2 bases, leaving 14 bases between the germline ends. CDR1 is MGHDK and CDR2 is SYGVNS in the germline V gene. The CDR3 region is CASSDTGTRAYEQYF. The CDR3 nucleotides read TGTGCCAGCAGTGATACGGGAACGAGGGCCTACGAGCAGTACTTC.

The chain combines TRBV28 with TRBJ2-5, with TRBD2 matching 8 bases. Trimming took 4 bases from V and 5 from J; bases not matched to a gene: 9. CDR3 length equals 15 residues. Germline-derived CDR1 and CDR2 are MDHEN and SYDVKM. CDR3 DNA sequence: TGTGCCAGCAGTTACCAGCGGGGGCTTGGGGAGACCCAGTACTTC. This sequence encodes CASSYQRGLGETQYF.

This clone appeared once. The J gene is TRBJ1-5, the V gene TRBV2; the D gene is possibly TRBD1 (6 bases). Germline values: CDR1 SNHLY, CDR2 FYNNEI. CDR3 length: 16 residues. The germline V and J ends were trimmed by 7 bases and 1 base, with 17 bases remaining between them. The CDR3 is CASNQERTGSNQPQHF. DNA for the CDR3: TGTGCCAGCAATCAGGAGCGAACAGGGAGCAATCAGCCCCAGCATTTT.

V gene TRBV11-1 combines with J gene TRBJ1-6; perhaps TRBD1 as D (6 bases). From germline, CDR1 is SGHAT and CDR2 FQDESV (reference sequence). The CDR3 loop spans 14 amino acids. V shed 3 bases and J shed 7 bases, with 10 bases lying between them. The DNA for the CDR3 is TGTGCCAGCAGCTTGCGGACAGCCAATTCACCCCTCCACTTT. Translating it yields CASSLRTANSPLHF.

V is TRBV28 and J is TRBJ1-2; D possibly corresponds to TRBD1 (6 bases). This CDR3 has 14 amino acids. V shed 2 bases and J shed 9 bases, with 16 bases lying between them. The germline gives CDR1 MDHEN, CDR2 SYDVKM. CDR3: CASSLGGASGSYTF. CDR3 sequence (DNA): TGTGCCAGCAGTTTAGGGGGGGCCTCTGGGAGCTACACCTTC.

The chain recombines TRBV19 with TRBJ2-7; the D gene is possibly TRBD1 (6 bases). This CDR3 spans 13 amino acids. The germline V and J ends were trimmed by 5 bases and 6 bases, with 14 bases remaining between them. The germline CDR1 and CDR2 sequences are LNHDA and SQIVND (reference sequence). As DNA, the CDR3 is TGTGCCAGTAGTCGCGACAGGTCCAGCGAGCAGTACTTC. It is translated as CASSRDRSSEQYF.

The chain employs TRBV6-5 and TRBJ2-3; 8 nucleotides match TRBD1. Unmatched junction bases numbered 4, after V lost 7 bases and J lost 4 bases. Per the germline V gene, CDR1 is MNHEY and CDR2 is SVGAGI. The CDR3 contains 13 residues. CDR3 amino acids: CASTDRGSDTQYF. The CDR3, as DNA: TGTGCCAGCACCGACAGGGGTTCAGATACGCAGTATTTT.

This clone was recorded a few times. V and J are TRBV9 and TRBJ1-1; maybe TRBD1 (5 bases). Deletions cut 2 bases from V and 1 base from J, with 12 bases between. There are 15 residues in the CDR3. The germline CDR1 and CDR2 sequences are SGDLS and YYNGEE. In nucleotides, the CDR3 is TGTGCCAGCAGCGTCTTCGACAGAGCGAACACTGAAGCTTTCTTT. Amino acid sequence: CASSVFDRANTEAFF.

The rearrangement links TRBV10-2 to TRBJ1-1; 7 nucleotides align to TRBD1. This CDR3 region has 15 residues. CDR1 WSHSY and CDR2 SAAADI come from the germline V gene. Germline trimming cut 0 bases from V and 5 bases from J; bases unmatched to any gene: 6. The CDR3 sequence is CASSESRGRRTEAFF. For the CDR3, the DNA is TGCGCCAGCAGTGAGTCTAGGGGGCGCAGGACTGAAGCTTTCTTT.